The rows below give T cell receptor beta chains drawn from one sample of a study of shared clonotypes between healthy human individuals. Only in-frame clones appear in the TCRdb table, and some are missing; sequencing was by immunoSEQ multiplex PCR. Among just over 2,000,000 clones listed, about 95% were seen once. What was sequenced was naive CD8+ T cells sorted from blood. These receptors all come from a man aged 18 to 35 in good health. Each CDR3 is given with its conserved first and last residue. The order of the fields is D gene, clone size, V gene, J gene, CDR3 DNA, CDR3 protein. A D gene is named only where the DNA matches it firmly. Expanded clones get a size class; other rows say once, few or many, or leave the size out.

d_call: .; clone_size: .; v_call: TRBV14; j_call: TRBJ1-6; cdr3_nt: TGTGCCAGCAGCCAAGACTCGGGACCCCTCTTAGCGTCACCCCTCCACTTT; cdr3_aa: CASSQDSGPLLASPLHF
d_call: .; clone_size: .; v_call: TRBV28; j_call: TRBJ2-5; cdr3_nt: TGTGCCATCCGGAGTATTCAAGAGACCCAGTACTTC; cdr3_aa: CAIRSIQETQYF
d_call: .; clone_size: .; v_call: TRBV6-5; j_call: TRBJ1-4; cdr3_nt: TGTGCCAGTGCTGGGACTGATGAAAAACTGTTTTTT; cdr3_aa: CASAGTDEKLFF
d_call: .; clone_size: .; v_call: TRBV10-3; j_call: TRBJ1-2; cdr3_nt: TGTGCCATCAGTGAGTCACGCTACCGGGCCTTTGAGAATGGCTACACCTTC; cdr3_aa: CAISESRYRAFENGYTF
d_call: .; clone_size: .; v_call: TRBV7-2; j_call: TRBJ2-1; cdr3_nt: TGTGCCAGCAGCTTTGTAGCGGCATACAATGAGCAGTTCTTC; cdr3_aa: CASSFVAAYNEQFF
d_call: .; clone_size: few; v_call: TRBV5-1; j_call: TRBJ2-3; cdr3_nt: TGCGCCAGCAGCTTGATGGATACGCAGTATTTT; cdr3_aa: CASSLMDTQYF
d_call: TRBD1; clone_size: .; v_call: TRBV27; j_call: TRBJ2-7; cdr3_nt: TGTGCCAGCAGTCCCTCAACGGGGGACAGGGGCTTCTACGAGCAGTACTTC; cdr3_aa: CASSPSTGDRGFYEQYF
d_call: .; clone_size: .; v_call: TRBV5-8; j_call: TRBJ2-1; cdr3_nt: TGTGCCAGCAGCTTGGCCCTAGGCAGGGGTCACTACAATGAGCAGTTCTTC; cdr3_aa: CASSLALGRGHYNEQFF
d_call: .; clone_size: .; v_call: TRBV9; j_call: TRBJ2-7; cdr3_nt: TGTGCCAGCAGCGTAGGGCCCGGGGGTTCCTACGAGCAGTACTTC; cdr3_aa: CASSVGPGGSYEQYF
d_call: TRBD2; clone_size: .; v_call: TRBV6-9; j_call: TRBJ2-1; cdr3_nt: TGTGCCAGCAGCGGACAGGGAACTAGCGGGGGGAGCTACAATGAGCAGTTCTTC; cdr3_aa: CASSGQGTSGGSYNEQFF
d_call: .; clone_size: .; v_call: TRBV4-1; j_call: TRBJ2-7; cdr3_nt: TGCGCCAGCAGCCAAGATAAACATGGGAGCTCCTACGAGCAGTACTTC; cdr3_aa: CASSQDKHGSSYEQYF
d_call: .; clone_size: .; v_call: TRBV7-2; j_call: TRBJ2-7; cdr3_nt: TGTGCCAGCAGCTTAGAGGCTAGAAGTCTCTCCGAGCAGTACTTC; cdr3_aa: CASSLEARSLSEQYF